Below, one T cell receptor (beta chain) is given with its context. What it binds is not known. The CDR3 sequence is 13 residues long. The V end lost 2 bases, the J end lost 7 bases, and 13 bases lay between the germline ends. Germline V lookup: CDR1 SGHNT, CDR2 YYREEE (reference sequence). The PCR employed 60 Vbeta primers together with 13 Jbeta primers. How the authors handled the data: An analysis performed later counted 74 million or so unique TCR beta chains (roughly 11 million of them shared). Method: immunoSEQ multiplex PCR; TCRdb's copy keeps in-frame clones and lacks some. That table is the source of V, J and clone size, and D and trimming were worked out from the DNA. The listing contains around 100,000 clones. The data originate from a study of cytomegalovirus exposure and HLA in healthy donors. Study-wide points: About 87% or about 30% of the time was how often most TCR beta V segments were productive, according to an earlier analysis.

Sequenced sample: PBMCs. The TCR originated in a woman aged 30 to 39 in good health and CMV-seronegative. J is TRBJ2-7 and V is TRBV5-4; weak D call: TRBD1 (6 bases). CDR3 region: CASSFGWGQEQYF. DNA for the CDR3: TGTGCCAGCAGCTTCGGTTGGGGACAAGAGCAGTACTTC.